The 7 T cell receptor beta chains below all came from one sample that was sequenced in a study of blood T cell repertoires in COVID-19. Profiling relied on immunoSEQ multiplex PCR, and the TCRdb table lists in-frame clones only, not all of them. The sample holds just over 75,000 clones, roughly 85% seen once. Material: peripheral blood. The source of these receptors is an elderly woman with active or convalescent COVID-19.

V is TRBV2 and J is TRBJ1-1; D is uncertain. CDR1 and CDR2 (germline): SNHLY, FYNNEI. Trimming left V 6 bases short and J 0 bases short, with 14 bases between. This CDR3 has 15 residues. The CDR3 is CASSLLGSLNTEAFF. The CDR3, as DNA: TGTGCCAGCAGCCTTCTGGGCAGCCTGAACACTGAAGCTTTCTTT.

The chain is built from TRBV6-5 and TRBJ2-5; TRBD2 agrees at 8 bases. This CDR3 comprises 14 residues. Germline CDR1 and CDR2: MNHEY and SVGAGI. V trimming: 5 bases; J trimming: 3 bases; junction bases outside the gene matches: 5. The CDR3 coding sequence is TGTGCCAGCAGTCCCAGCGGGGGCAAAGAGACCCAGTACTTC. This translates into CASSPSGGKETQYF.

The rearrangement joins TRBV28 to TRBJ1-1; TRBD1 agrees at 10 bases. This CDR3 region has 14 residues. V shed 7 bases, J shed 3 bases, and the junction held 5 bases outside the gene matches. Germline CDR1 is MDHEN and CDR2 is SYDVKM. The CDR3 loop reads CASNGDRGDTEAFF. CDR3 DNA: TGTGCCAGCAATGGGGACAGGGGAGACACTGAAGCTTTCTTT.

This clone was found once. The genes are TRBV30 and TRBJ1-1; unclear D gene. Trimming removed 4 bases at V and 3 bases at J, with 12 bases between. From germline, CDR1 is GTSNPN and CDR2 SVGIG (reference sequence). CDR3 length equals 13 residues. The CDR3 here is CAWTRGRDTEAFF. CDR3 DNA: TGTGCCTGGACTCGAGGTCGAGACACTGAAGCTTTCTTT.

In this sample, this clone turned up once. CDR3 protein: CASQRARGEKLFF. CDR3 coding DNA: TGTGCCAGTCAGAGGGCCAGGGGTGAAAAACTGTTTTTT. V and J are TRBV19 and TRBJ1-4, with a tentative D call TRBD1 (6 bases). The germline V gene has CDR1 LNHDA and CDR2 SQIVND (reference sequence). This CDR3 has 13 residues. The V end was cut by 8 bases, the J end by 7 bases, with 14 bases between. The full variable domain, with the rest looked up from reference TRBV19 and TRBJ1-4, is DGGITQSPKYLFRKEGQNVTLSCEQNLNHDAMYWYRQDPGQGLRLIYYSQIVNDFQKGDIAEGYSVSREKKESFPLTVTSAQKNPTAFYLCASQRARGEKLFFGSGTQLSVL.

This clone was recorded once. V is TRBV7-2 and J is TRBJ2-1; 9 positions agree with TRBD2. The CDR3 runs to 15 residues. Germline V gene sequence: CDR1 SGHTA, CDR2 FQGNSA. J gave up 9 bases and V 1 base, and 7 bases lay outside the gene matches. The CDR3 DNA reads as TGTGCCAGCAGCTTAGTCCAGCGGGGGGCAGGTGAGCAGTTCTTC. Residues: CASSLVQRGAGEQFF.

The V call is TRBV5-8, the J call TRBJ2-7, with 8 bases matching TRBD2. This CDR3 comprises 15 residues. V lost 4 bases to trimming and J lost 4 bases; unmatched junction nucleotides: 10. CDR1 is SGHTS, CDR2 YDEGEE, per germline. The CDR3 DNA follows: TGTGCCAGCAGCCGAGCGGGGGCCTCGGATTACGAGCAGTACTTC. Amino acids: CASSRAGASDYEQYF.